These 24 T cell receptor beta chains originate from one sample sequenced in a study of cytomegalovirus exposure and HLA in healthy donors. PCR involved 60 Vbeta and 13 Jbeta primers. Sequencing was performed with immunoSEQ multiplex PCR; in TCRdb, only in-frame clones are kept and a portion is missing. The sample has 200,000 to 300,000 clones; around four fifths are singletons. The sample was PBMCs. The receptors derive from a woman in her thirties or forties in good health and CMV-seropositive.

The chain has TRBV11-2 and TRBJ2-2; 7 bases line up with TRBD1. CDR1 and CDR2 from the germline V gene are SGHAT and FQNNGV. This CDR3 has 17 residues. J was trimmed by 0 bases and V by 1 base; bases with no gene match: 5. The CDR3 DNA sequence: TGTGCCAGCAGCTTAGTTCCGGGACAGTCGAACACCGGGGAGCTGTTTTTT. Protein sequence: CASSLVPGQSNTGELFF.

The rearrangement joins TRBV6-1 to TRBJ1-6; 11 nucleotides agree with TRBD1. Germline V gene data show CDR1 as MNHNS and CDR2 as SASEGT. V shed 3 bases and J 10 bases; nucleotides not matched to a gene: 8. The CDR3 consists of 16 residues. CDR3 in DNA: TGTGCCAGCAGTGACCGGACAGGGGGCGGTACCTCACCCCTCCACTTT. It yields the protein CASSDRTGGGTSPLHF.

This chain uses TRBV7-2 with TRBJ2-5, with D possibly matching TRBD2 (6 bases). CDR1 is SGHTA, CDR2 FQGNSA, per germline. The length of the CDR3 is 14 residues. The V end was cut by 3 bases, the J end by 4 bases, with 12 bases between. The DNA of the CDR3 is TGTGCCAGCAGCTTTGAGCGGGCCCGAGAGACCCAGTACTTC. Its translation is CASSFERARETQYF. The full variable domain, rest sourced from reference TRBV7-2 and TRBJ2-5, is GAGVSQSPSNKVTEKGKDVELRCDPISGHTALYWYRQSLGQGLEFLIYFQGNSAPDKSGLPSDRFSAERTGGSVSTLTIQRTQQEDSAVYLCASSFERARETQYFGPGTRLLVL.

The rearrangement links TRBV4-3 to TRBJ1-2; 7 bases align to TRBD1. The CDR3 runs to 14 residues. V was clipped by 1 base and J by 7 bases; unmatched bases: 6. CDR1 and CDR2 (germline): LGHNA, YSLEER. The CDR3 bases are TGCGCCAGCAGCCAAGGACAGGGTAAGAGTGGCTACACCTTC. The encoded protein is CASSQGQGKSGYTF.

This clone has a handful of counts. The V gene is TRBV7-9, the J gene TRBJ2-1; D not certain. Between the trimmed V and J ends, which lost 5 bases and 0 bases, there was a span of 17 bases. CDR3 length: 17 residues. Germline V lookup: CDR1 SEHNR, CDR2 FQNEAQ (reference sequence). CDR3 sequence (DNA): TGTGCCAGCAGCGGAGAGAACGGGTGGAGCTCCTACAATGAGCAGTTCTTC. It translates to CASSGENGWSSYNEQFF.

This chain connects TRBV27 to TRBJ1-5; D is ambiguous. Germline CDR1 MNHEY, CDR2 SMNVEV (reference sequence). Trimming stripped 3 bases from V and 4 bases from J, with 7 bases between. There are 13 residues in the CDR3. DNA for the CDR3: TGTGCCAGCAGTTTCAGTGCAAATCAGCCCCAGCATTTT. It codes for CASSFSANQPQHF.

The chain links TRBV6-5 to TRBJ2-5, with D possibly matching TRBD2 (6 bases). Germline-derived CDR1 and CDR2 are MNHEY and SVGAGI. The CDR3 loop spans 14 amino acids. V shed 0 bases and J shed 5 bases, with 10 bases lying between them. This CDR3 reads CASSYSGRRETQYF. The CDR3 DNA sequence: TGTGCCAGCAGTTACTCGGGGAGGCGGGAGACCCAGTACTTC.

The chain recombines TRBV7-2 with TRBJ1-6, with D possibly TRBD1 on 5 matching bases. This CDR3 has 15 amino acids. V lost 2 bases to trimming and J lost 11 bases, with 16 bases between them. From germline, CDR1 is SGHTA and CDR2 FQGNSA. The CDR3 coding sequence is TGTGCCAGCAGCTTAACCAGGCAGGGTGGGCCACCCCTCCACTTT. Residues: CASSLTRQGGPPLHF.

The V gene is TRBV28, the J gene TRBJ1-1, with 8 nucleotides matching TRBD1. This CDR3 contains 14 residues. CDR1 MDHEN and CDR2 SYDVKM come from the germline V gene. The V gene end was trimmed by 7 bases and the J gene end by 10 bases; junction bases not matched to a gene: 14. DNA of the CDR3: TGTGCCAGCACCGCAGACAGGGGAGAAGTCGGAGCTTTCTTT. Its protein product is CASTADRGEVGAFF.

The chain links TRBV6-6 to TRBJ2-7; possibly TRBD2 for D (6 bases). Deletions cut 5 bases from V and 3 bases from J, with 11 bases between. Germline V gene sequence: CDR1 MNHNY, CDR2 SVGAGI (reference sequence). CDR3 length: 13 residues. The CDR3 is CASSVAEGYEQYF. The CDR3 DNA follows: TGTGCCAGCAGTGTAGCGGAGGGCTACGAGCAGTACTTC.

The chain couples TRBV30 to TRBJ1-5; D perhaps matches TRBD1 (6 bases). Per the germline V gene, CDR1 is GTSNPN and CDR2 is SVGIG (reference sequence). V lost 3 bases, J lost 5 bases, and 17 bases lay in between. CDR3 length: 15 amino acids. The CDR3 spells CAWREGNREYQPQHF. DNA for the CDR3: TGTGCCTGGAGGGAAGGTAACAGGGAATATCAGCCCCAGCATTTT.

The chain is built from TRBV7-2 and TRBJ1-4, with no clear D. CDR1 and CDR2 from the germline V gene are SGHTA and FQGNSA. The CDR3 is 14 amino acids. Trimming left V 1 base short and J 8 bases short, with 11 bases between. Here the CDR3 reads CASSLGPSGEKLFF. CDR3 coding DNA: TGTGCCAGCAGCTTAGGCCCCTCGGGGGAAAAACTGTTTTTT.

CDR3 sequence reads: CASSNRGYSLEAFF. Written as DNA, the CDR3 is TGTGCCAGCAGTAACAGGGGCTATTCGCTTGAAGCTTTCTTT. The genes are TRBV11-2 and TRBJ1-1, with 7 bases aligning to TRBD1. Germline trimming cut 6 bases from V and 7 bases from J; bases unmatched to any gene: 11. This CDR3 is built from 14 residues. The germline CDR1 and CDR2 sequences are SGHAT and FQNNGV.

V usage is TRBV4-3 and J usage is TRBJ2-7; unclear D gene. V was clipped by 0 bases and J by 6 bases, with 12 bases between them. Germline CDR1 LGHNA, CDR2 YSLEER. The CDR3 has 14 residues. The CDR3 region has the DNA TGCGCCAGCAGCCAAGATGGGTTAGCATCCGAGCAGTACTTC. Amino acid sequence: CASSQDGLASEQYF.

V is TRBV5-8 and J is TRBJ2-6, with a possible D match to TRBD1 (6 bases). This CDR3 comprises 15 residues. Looked up from germline, CDR1 is SGHTS and CDR2 is YDEGEE. V was pared by 7 bases and J by 2 bases, with 13 bases between. Here the CDR3 reads CASVTGTPGANVLTF. The CDR3 DNA follows: TGTGCCAGCGTAACAGGGACCCCTGGGGCCAACGTCCTGACTTTC. Complete variable domain (other parts from reference TRBV5-8 and TRBJ2-6): EAGVTQSPTHLIKTRGQQATLRCSPISGHTSVYWYQQALGLGLQFLLWYDEGEERNRGNFPPRFSGRQFPNYSSELNVNALELEDSALYLCASVTGTPGANVLTFGAGSRLTVL.

This clone was counted once. The genes are TRBV28 and TRBJ2-7; maybe TRBD2 (6 bases). Germline CDR1 MDHEN, CDR2 SYDVKM. The CDR3 is made up of 14 amino acids. The V end was cut by 8 bases, the J end by 2 bases, with 16 bases between. CDR3 protein: CASCSSALTYEQYF. Written as DNA, the CDR3 is TGTGCCAGCTGCTCTAGCGCCTTAACCTACGAGCAGTACTTC. Complete variable domain (other parts from reference TRBV28 and TRBJ2-7): DVKVTQSSRYLVKRTGEKVFLECVQDMDHENMFWYRQDPGLGLRLIYFSYDVKMKEKGDIPEGYSVSREKKERFSLILESASTNQTSMYLCASCSSALTYEQYFGPGTRLTVT.

The V call is TRBV7-2, the J call TRBJ2-5; 9 bases fit TRBD2. Trimming removed 2 bases from V and 4 bases from J; junction bases left unmatched: 8. The CDR3 runs 16 residues. The germline V gene has CDR1 SGHTA and CDR2 FQGNSA. The CDR3 loop reads CASSLLGGRAGETQYF. CDR3 in DNA: TGTGCCAGCAGCTTACTCGGCGGGAGGGCCGGAGAGACCCAGTACTTC. The full variable domain, with the rest looked up from reference TRBV7-2 and TRBJ2-5, is GAGVSQSPSNKVTEKGKDVELRCDPISGHTALYWYRQSLGQGLEFLIYFQGNSAPDKSGLPSDRFSAERTGGSVSTLTIQRTQQEDSAVYLCASSLLGGRAGETQYFGPGTRLLVL.

This rearrangement joins TRBV9 to TRBJ1-3; TRBD1 agrees at 10 bases. The CDR3 spans 14 residues. Trimming cost V 4 bases and J 5 bases; bases outside gene matches: 3. Germline V gene data show CDR1 as SGDLS and CDR2 as YYNGEE. The CDR3 sequence: CASSLGQGRNTIYF. DNA for the CDR3: TGTGCCAGCAGCCTGGGACAGGGGCGAAACACCATATATTTT.

The chain joins TRBV1 to TRBJ1-5. TRBV1 is labeled a pseudogene. CDR3 length: 20 amino acids. CDR3 nucleotide sequence: TGCACCAGCAGCCAGACCTTGGGAGGGCTTTTACCCGGTAGCAATCAGCCCCAGCATTTT. Its protein product is CTSSQTLGGLLPGSNQPQHF.

This rearrangement joins TRBV5-6 to TRBJ2-7; 7 nucleotides agree with TRBD1. The CDR3 totals 16 residues. Germline assignment: CDR1 SGHDT and CDR2 YYEEEE. Unmatched junction bases numbered 16, after V lost 4 bases and J lost 6 bases. CDR3 residues: CASSRRGTASQSEQYF. The CDR3 nucleotides are TGTGCCAGCAGCAGAAGAGGGACAGCGTCGCAGAGCGAGCAGTACTTC. Variable domain in full (rest from reference TRBV5-6 and TRBJ2-7): DAGVTQSPTHLIKTRGQQVTLRCSPKSGHDTVSWYQQALGQGPQFIFQYYEEEERQRGNFPDRFSGHQFPNYSSELNVNALLLGDSALYLCASSRRGTASQSEQYFGPGTRLTVT.

The CDR3 DNA follows: TGTGCCTGGAGTGTAGTATTAGCGAGGAACACCGGGGAGCTGTTTTTT. Translation gives CAWSVVLARNTGELFF. The rearrangement joins TRBV30 to TRBJ2-2, with D perhaps matching TRBD2 (5 bases). Germline loops: CDR1 GTSNPN, CDR2 SVGIG (reference sequence). The ends were cut back, 0 bases at V and 1 base at J, with 12 bases in the middle. The CDR3 runs 16 residues.

This clone came up once. This rearrangement joins TRBV5-1 to TRBJ2-7; D perhaps matches TRBD2 (6 bases). Between the trimmed V and J ends, which lost 4 bases and 3 bases, there was a span of 11 bases. Germline V lookup: CDR1 SGHRS, CDR2 YFSETQ. CDR3 length equals 13 residues. This CDR3 is CASSPGLNYEQYF. In DNA, the CDR3 is TGCGCCAGCAGCCCGGGACTGAACTACGAGCAGTACTTC. The full variable domain, with the rest looked up from reference TRBV5-1 and TRBJ2-7, is KAGVTQTPRYLIKTRGQQVTLSCSPISGHRSVSWYQQTPGQGLQFLFEYFSETQRNKGNFPGRFSGRQFSNSRSEMNVSTLELGDSALYLCASSPGLNYEQYFGPGTRLTVT.

The chain combines TRBV27 with TRBJ1-2; TRBD1 is a possible D gene (6 bases). The germline CDR1 and CDR2 sequences are MNHEY and SMNVEV (reference sequence). V was shortened by 6 bases and J by 2 bases, with 22 bases between the two germline ends. CDR3 length: 17 amino acids. The CDR3 DNA sequence: TGTGCCAGCAGCCCCAGGGGAGGAAAGGGAGGGAACTATGGCTACACCTTC. Its protein product is CASSPRGGKGGNYGYTF.

V gene TRBV9 combines with J gene TRBJ1-2, with unresolved D. Looked up from germline, CDR1 is SGDLS and CDR2 is YYNGEE. CDR3 length: 15 residues. Between the trimmed V and J ends, which lost 0 bases and 0 bases, there was a span of 9 bases. The DNA of the CDR3 is TGTGCCAGCAGCGTAGCAAGCGGGGCTAACTATGGCTACACCTTC. Amino acid sequence: CASSVASGANYGYTF.